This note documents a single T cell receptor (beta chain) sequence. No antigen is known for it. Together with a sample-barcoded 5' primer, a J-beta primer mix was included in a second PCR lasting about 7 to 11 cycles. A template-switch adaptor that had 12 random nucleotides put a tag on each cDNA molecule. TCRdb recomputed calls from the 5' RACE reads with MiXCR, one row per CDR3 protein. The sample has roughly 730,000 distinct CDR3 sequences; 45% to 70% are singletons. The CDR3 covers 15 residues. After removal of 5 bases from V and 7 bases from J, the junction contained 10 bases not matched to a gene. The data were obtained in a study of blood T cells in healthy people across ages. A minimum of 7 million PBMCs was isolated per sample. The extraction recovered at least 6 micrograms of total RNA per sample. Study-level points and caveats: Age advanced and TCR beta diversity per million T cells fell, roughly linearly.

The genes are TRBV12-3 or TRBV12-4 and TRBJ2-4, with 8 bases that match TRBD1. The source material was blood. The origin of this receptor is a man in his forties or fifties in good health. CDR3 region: CASSTRGTGGNIQYF. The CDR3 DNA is TGTGCCAGCAGTACCCGTGGTACAGGGGGGAACATTCAGTACTTC.